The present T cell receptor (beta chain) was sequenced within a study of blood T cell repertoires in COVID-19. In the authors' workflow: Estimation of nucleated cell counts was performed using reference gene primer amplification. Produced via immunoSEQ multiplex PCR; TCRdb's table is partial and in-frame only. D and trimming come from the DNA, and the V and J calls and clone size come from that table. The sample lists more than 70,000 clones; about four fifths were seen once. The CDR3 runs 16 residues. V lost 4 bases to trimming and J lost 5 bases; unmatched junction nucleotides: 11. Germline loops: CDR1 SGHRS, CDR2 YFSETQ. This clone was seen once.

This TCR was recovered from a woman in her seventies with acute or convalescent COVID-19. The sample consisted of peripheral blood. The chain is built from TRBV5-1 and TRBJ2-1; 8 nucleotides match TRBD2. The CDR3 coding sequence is TGCGCCAGCAGCCCCCCGGAGGTAGCGGGAAACAATGAGCAGTTCTTC. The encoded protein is CASSPPEVAGNNEQFF.